The present entry profiles one T cell receptor (beta chain) with its context. This sample is part of a study of blood T cell repertoires in COVID-19. Overall study: The origin of the acute and convalescent COVID-19 samples was the United States, Italy and Spain. Nucleic acid was either cDNA or gDNA, and it came from T cells, B-cell-depleted T cells, or PBMCs.

Patients of the Seattle cohort, enrolled during active infection, were followed longitudinally. Original data processing: Amplification from reference gene primers served as the basis for estimated nucleated cell counts. Sequencing was performed with immunoSEQ multiplex PCR; in TCRdb, only in-frame clones are kept and a portion is missing. V and J calls and clone size are those listed in that table; D and trimming were worked out from the DNA. The table lists 200,000 to 250,000 clones, over 75% of them singletons, with approximately 2.3% in the top ten. The sequenced material came from peripheral blood. The TCR was taken from a woman aged 70 to 79 with COVID-19, enrolled during active disease.

For the CDR3, the DNA is TGTGCTAGTGGTACTACAGGGATTGGTCAGCCCCAGCATTTT. Amino acids: CASGTTGIGQPQHF. V and J are TRBV12-5 and TRBJ1-5; D may be TRBD1 (6 bases). The CDR3 has 14 amino acids. Trimming removed 5 bases at V and 6 bases at J, with 14 bases between. Per germline, CDR1 LGHNT and CDR2 FRNRAP.